This record concerns one TCR beta chain sequence. This entry is derived from a study of blood T cell repertoires in COVID-19. Study-wide context: Samples representing acute and convalescent COVID-19 were sourced from the United States, Italy and Spain. Nucleic acid was either cDNA or gDNA, and it came from T cells, B-cell-depleted T cells, or PBMCs.

Per the germline V gene, CDR1 is MNHEY and CDR2 is SVGAGI. The CDR3 is made up of 13 amino acids. V dropped 7 bases and J dropped 3 bases, with 10 bases sitting between them. Source study methods: Estimates of nucleated cell counts were drawn from the amplification of reference gene primers. Method: immunoSEQ multiplex PCR; TCRdb's copy keeps in-frame clones and lacks some. The V and J calls and clone size come from that table; D and trimming were worked out from the DNA. The sample yields roughly 150,000 clones, 78% seen once. This chain connects TRBV6-5 to TRBJ1-3; D gene uncertain. The sequenced sample consisted of peripheral blood. This clonotype originated in an elderly woman with acute or convalescent COVID-19. In DNA form, the CDR3 reads TGTGCCAGCAATATGGCAGGTGGAAACACCATATATTTT. Protein: CASNMAGGNTIYF.